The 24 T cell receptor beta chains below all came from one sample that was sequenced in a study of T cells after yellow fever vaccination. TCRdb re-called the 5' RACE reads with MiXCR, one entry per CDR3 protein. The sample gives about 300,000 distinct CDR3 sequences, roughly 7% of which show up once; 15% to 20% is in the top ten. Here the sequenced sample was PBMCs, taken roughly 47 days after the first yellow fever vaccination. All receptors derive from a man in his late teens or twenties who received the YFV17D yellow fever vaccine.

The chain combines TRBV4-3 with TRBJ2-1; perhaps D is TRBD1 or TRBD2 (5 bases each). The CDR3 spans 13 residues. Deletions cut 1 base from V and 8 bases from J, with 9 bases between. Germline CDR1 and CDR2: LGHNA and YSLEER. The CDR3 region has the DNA TGCGCCAGCAGCCAAGGAGGGGAATATGAGCAGTTCTTC. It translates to CASSQGGEYEQFF.

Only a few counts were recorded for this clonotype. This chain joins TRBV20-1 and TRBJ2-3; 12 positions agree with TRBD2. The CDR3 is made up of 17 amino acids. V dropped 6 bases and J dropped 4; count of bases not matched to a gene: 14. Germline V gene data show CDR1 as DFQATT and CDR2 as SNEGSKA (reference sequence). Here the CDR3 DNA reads TGCAGTGCCCGACTACTCCTAGCGGGGGGGCGTGCAGATACGCAGTATTTT. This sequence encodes CSARLLLAGGRADTQYF.

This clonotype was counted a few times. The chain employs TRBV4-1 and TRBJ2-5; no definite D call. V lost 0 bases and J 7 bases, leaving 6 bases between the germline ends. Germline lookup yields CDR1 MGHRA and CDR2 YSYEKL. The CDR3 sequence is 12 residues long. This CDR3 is CASSQDKGTQYF. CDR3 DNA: TGCGCCAGCAGCCAAGATAAGGGGACCCAGTACTTC.

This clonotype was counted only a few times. The CDR3 nucleotides are TGTGCCAGCAGCCCCACGGGCGGGCACACAGATACGCAGTATTTT. Translation gives CASSPTGGHTDTQYF. The rearrangement uses TRBV7-6 and TRBJ2-3; tentatively, D is TRBD2 (5 bases). CDR1 is SGHVS, CDR2 FNYEAQ, per germline. V was pared by 5 bases and J by 2 bases, with 14 bases between. The length of the CDR3 is 15 residues.

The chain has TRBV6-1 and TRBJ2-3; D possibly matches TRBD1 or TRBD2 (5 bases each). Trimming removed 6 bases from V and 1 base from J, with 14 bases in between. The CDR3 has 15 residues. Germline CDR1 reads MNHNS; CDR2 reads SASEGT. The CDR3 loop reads CASSFRDRGTDTQYF. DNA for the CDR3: TGTGCCAGCAGCTTCCGGGACCGAGGCACAGATACGCAGTATTTT.

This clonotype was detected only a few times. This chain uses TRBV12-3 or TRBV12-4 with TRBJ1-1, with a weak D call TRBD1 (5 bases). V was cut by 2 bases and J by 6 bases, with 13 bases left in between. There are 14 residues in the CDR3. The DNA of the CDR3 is TGTGCCAGCAGTTTATTATTTTCAGGGTCTGAAGCTTTCTTT. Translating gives CASSLLFSGSEAFF.

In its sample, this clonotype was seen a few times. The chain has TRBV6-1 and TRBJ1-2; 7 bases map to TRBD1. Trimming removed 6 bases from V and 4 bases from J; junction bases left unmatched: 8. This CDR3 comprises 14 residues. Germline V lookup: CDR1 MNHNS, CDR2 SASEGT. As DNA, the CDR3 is TGTGCCAGCAGGCATAACAGGGGTGGCTATGGCTACACCTTC. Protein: CASRHNRGGYGYTF.

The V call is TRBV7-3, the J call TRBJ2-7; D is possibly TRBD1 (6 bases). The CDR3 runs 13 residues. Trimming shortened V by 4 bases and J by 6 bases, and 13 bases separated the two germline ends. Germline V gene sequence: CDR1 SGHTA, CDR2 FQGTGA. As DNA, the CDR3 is TGTGCCAGCAGCTCCCGGGCCAGGGGCGAGCAGTACTTC. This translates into CASSSRARGEQYF.

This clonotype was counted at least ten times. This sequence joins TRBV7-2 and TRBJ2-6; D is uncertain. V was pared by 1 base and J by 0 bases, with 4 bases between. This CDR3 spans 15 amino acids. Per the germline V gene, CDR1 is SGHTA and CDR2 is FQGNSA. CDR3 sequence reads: CASSLGPSGANVLTF. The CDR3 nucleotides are TGTGCCAGCAGCTTAGGCCCCTCTGGGGCCAACGTCCTGACTTTC.

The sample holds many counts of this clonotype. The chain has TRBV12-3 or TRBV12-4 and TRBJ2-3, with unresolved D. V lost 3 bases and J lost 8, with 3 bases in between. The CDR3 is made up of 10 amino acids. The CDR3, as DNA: TGTGCCAGCAGTTTGGGTACGCAGTATTTT. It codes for CASSLGTQYF.

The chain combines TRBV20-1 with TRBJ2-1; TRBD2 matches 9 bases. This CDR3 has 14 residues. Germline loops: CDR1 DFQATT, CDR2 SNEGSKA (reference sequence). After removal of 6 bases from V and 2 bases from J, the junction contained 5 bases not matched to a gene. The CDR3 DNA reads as TGCAGTGCCACGACTAGCGGTCCCTACAATGAGCAGTTCTTC. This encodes CSATTSGPYNEQFF.

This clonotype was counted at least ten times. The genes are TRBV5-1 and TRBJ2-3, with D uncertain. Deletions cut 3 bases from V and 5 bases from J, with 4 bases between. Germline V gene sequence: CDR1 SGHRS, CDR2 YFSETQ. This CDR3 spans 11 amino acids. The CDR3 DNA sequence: TGCGCCAGCAGCTCCCGAGATACGCAGTATTTT. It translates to CASSSRDTQYF.

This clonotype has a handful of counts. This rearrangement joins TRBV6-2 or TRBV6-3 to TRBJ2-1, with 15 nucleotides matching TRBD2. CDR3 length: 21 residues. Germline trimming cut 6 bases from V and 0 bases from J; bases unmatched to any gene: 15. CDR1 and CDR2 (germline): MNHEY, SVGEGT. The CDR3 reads CASSPQPGTSGGRSSYNEQFF. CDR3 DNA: TGTGCCAGCAGCCCCCAGCCCGGGACTAGCGGGGGGCGGAGCTCCTACAATGAGCAGTTCTTC.

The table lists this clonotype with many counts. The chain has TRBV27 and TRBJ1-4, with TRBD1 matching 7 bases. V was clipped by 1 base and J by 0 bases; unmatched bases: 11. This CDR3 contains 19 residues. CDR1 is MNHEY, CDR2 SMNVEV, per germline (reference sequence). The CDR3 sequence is CASSLFRGTEDSTNEKLFF. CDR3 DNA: TGTGCCAGCAGTTTATTCCGGGGGACAGAAGACTCAACTAATGAAAAACTGTTTTTT.

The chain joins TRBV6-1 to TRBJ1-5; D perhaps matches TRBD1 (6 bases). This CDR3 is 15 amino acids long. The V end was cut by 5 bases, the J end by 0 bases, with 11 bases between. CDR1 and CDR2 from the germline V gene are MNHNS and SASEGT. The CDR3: CASSQQGFSNQPQHF. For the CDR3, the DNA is TGTGCCAGCAGTCAACAGGGTTTTAGCAATCAGCCCCAGCATTTT.

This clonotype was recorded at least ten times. The CDR3 sequence is CASSPRAGGNTDTQYF. Written as DNA, the CDR3 is TGTGCCAGCTCACCCAGAGCGGGGGGGAACACAGATACGCAGTATTTT. J is TRBJ2-3 and V is TRBV18; 10 bases are a match to TRBD2. Germline CDR1 KGHSH, CDR2 LQKENI. There are 16 residues in the CDR3. V was clipped by 3 bases and J by 2 bases; unmatched bases: 5.

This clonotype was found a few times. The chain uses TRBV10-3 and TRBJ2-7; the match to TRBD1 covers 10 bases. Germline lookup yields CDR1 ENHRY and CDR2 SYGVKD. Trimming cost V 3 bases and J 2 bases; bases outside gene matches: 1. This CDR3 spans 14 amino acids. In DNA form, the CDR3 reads TGTGCCATCAGTGAAGGGACAGGGGCCTACGAGCAGTACGTC. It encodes CAISEGTGAYEQYV.

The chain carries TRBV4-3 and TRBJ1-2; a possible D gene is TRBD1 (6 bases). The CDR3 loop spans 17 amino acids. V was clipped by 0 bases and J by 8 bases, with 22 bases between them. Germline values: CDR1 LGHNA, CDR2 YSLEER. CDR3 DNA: TGCGCCAGCAGCCAAGATTGGGGTAGCAGGGGCTTGGAAGGCTACACCTTC. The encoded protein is CASSQDWGSRGLEGYTF.

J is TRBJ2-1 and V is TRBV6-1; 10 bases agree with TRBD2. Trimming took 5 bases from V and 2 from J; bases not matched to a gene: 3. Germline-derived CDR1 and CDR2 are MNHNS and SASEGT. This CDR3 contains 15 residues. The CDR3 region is CASSQGTSAYNEQFF. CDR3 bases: TGTGCCAGCAGTCAAGGGACTAGCGCCTACAATGAGCAGTTCTTC.

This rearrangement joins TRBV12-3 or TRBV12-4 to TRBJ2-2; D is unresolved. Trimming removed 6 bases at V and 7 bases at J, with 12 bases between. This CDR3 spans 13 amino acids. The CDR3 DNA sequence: TGTGCCAGCAGCCCCAGTAATGTCGGGGAGCTGTTTTTT. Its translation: CASSPSNVGELFF.

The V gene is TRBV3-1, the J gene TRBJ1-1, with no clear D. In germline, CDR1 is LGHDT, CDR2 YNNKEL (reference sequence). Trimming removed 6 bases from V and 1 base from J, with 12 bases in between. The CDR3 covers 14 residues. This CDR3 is CASRRLDGNTEAFF. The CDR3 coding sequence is TGTGCCAGCAGGAGATTAGACGGGAACACTGAAGCTTTCTTT. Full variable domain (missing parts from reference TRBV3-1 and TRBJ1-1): DTAVSQTPKYLVTQMGNDKSIKCEQNLGHDTMYWYKQDSKKFLKIMFSYNNKELIINETVPNRFSPKSPDKAHLNLHINSLELGDSAVYFCASRRLDGNTEAFFGQGTRLTVV.

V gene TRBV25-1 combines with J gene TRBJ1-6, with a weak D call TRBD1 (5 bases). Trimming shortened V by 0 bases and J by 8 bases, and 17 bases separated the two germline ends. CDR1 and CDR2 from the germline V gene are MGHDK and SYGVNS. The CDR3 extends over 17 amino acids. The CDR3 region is CASSEYNWGPGDSPLHF. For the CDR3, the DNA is TGTGCCAGCAGTGAATACAATTGGGGCCCGGGGGATTCACCCCTCCACTTT. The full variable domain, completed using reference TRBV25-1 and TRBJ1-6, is EADIYQTPRYLVIGTGKKITLECSQTMGHDKMYWYQQDPGMELHLIHYSYGVNSTEKGDLSSESTVSRIRTEHFPLTLESARPSHTSQYLCASSEYNWGPGDSPLHFGNGTRLTVT.

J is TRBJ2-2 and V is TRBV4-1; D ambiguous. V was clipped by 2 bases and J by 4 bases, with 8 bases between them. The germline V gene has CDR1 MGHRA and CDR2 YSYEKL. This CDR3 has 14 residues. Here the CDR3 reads CASSQRRSTGELFF. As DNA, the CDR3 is TGCGCCAGCAGCCAAAGACGCAGCACCGGGGAGCTGTTTTTT.

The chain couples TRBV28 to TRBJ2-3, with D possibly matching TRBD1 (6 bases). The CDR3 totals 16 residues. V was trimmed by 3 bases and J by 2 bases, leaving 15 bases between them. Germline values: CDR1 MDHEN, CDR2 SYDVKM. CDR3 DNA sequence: TGTGCCAGCAGTTTCCGACAGGTCGTTGCCACAGATACGCAGTATTTT. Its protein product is CASSFRQVVATDTQYF.